This entry is about one T cell receptor (beta chain). No antigen is known for it. With V trimmed by 4 bases and J by 3 bases, 20 bases remained unmatched. The CDR3 runs 19 residues. Germline values: CDR1 KGHDR, CDR2 SFDVKD. This specimen belongs to a study of T cell repertoires in cytomegalovirus infection. Study information: Public TCR beta signatures indicated both CMV infection and matching HLA type.

MiXCR, run by TCRdb on the reads, gives a single entry per CDR3 protein. The sample shows 70,000 to 85,000 distinct CDR3 sequences, about 37% of them seen only once. Overall study results and limits: Predominance within the ex vivo response was attributable to HLA-C-restricted CMV-specific TCR beta clonotypes.

This clonotype was obtained from a human donor in good health (CMV status not recorded). Some clones in this sample may be carry-over from other donors' samples. The chain employs TRBV24-1 and TRBJ2-7; TRBD2 matches at 7 bases. The specimen was CD8+ T cells from cultured PBMCs, collected from culture after CMV antigen stimulation. The CDR3 coding sequence is TGTGCCACCAGTGAGCGGGACCTCGAAGAGGCTAGCGGTTACTACGAGCAGTACTTC. Its translation: CATSERDLEEASGYYEQYF.